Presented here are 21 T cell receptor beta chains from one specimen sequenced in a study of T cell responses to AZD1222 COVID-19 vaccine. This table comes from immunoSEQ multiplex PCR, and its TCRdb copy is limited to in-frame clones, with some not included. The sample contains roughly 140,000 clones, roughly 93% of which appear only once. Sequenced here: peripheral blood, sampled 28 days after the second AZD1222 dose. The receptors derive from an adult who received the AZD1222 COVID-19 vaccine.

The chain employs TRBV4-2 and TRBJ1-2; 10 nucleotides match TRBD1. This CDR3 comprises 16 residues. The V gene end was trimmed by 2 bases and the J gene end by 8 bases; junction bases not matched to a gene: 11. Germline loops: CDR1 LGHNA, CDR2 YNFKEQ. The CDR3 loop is CASSQPGGDRGDGYTF. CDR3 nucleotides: TGTGCCAGCAGCCAACCGGGGGGGGACAGGGGCGACGGCTACACCTTC.

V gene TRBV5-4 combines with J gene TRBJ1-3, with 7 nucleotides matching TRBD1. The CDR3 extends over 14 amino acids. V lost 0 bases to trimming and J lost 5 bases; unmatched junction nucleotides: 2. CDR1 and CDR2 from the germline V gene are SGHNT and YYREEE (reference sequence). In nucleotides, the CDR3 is TGTGCCAGCAGCTTGGGGGGACAGAGAAACACCATATATTTT. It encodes CASSLGGQRNTIYF.

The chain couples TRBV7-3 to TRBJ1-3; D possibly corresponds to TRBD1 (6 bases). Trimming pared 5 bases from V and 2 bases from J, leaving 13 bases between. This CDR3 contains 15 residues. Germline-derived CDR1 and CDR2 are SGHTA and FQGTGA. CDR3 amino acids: CASSPRGGAGNTIYF. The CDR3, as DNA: TGTGCCAGCAGCCCTAGGGGGGGGGCTGGAAACACCATATATTTT.

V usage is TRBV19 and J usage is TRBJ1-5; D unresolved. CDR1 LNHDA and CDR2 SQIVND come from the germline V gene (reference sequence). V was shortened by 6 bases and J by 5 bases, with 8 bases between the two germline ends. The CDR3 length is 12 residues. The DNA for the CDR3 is TGTGCCAGTAGCCTCCATCATCAGCCCCAGCATTTT. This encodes CASSLHHQPQHF.

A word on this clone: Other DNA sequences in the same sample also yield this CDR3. CDR3 coding DNA: TGTGCCAGCAGCCCAACCGGACTGCAAGAGACCCAGTACTTC. It specifies CASSPTGLQETQYF. The rearrangement links TRBV7-3 to TRBJ2-5, with D possibly matching TRBD2 (5 bases). Per the germline V gene, CDR1 is SGHTA and CDR2 is FQGTGA. CDR3 size: 14 residues. V gave up 5 bases and J gave up 2 bases, with 12 bases separating them.

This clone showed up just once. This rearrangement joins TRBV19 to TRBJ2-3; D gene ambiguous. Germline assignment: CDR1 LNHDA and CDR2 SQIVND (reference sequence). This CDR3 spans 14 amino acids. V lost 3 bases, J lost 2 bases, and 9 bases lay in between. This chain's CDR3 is CASSMNGDTDTQYF. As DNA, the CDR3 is TGTGCCAGTAGTATGAACGGCGACACAGATACGCAGTATTTT.

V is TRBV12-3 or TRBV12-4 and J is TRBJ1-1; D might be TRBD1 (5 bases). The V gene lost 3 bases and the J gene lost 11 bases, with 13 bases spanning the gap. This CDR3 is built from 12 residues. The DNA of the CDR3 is TGTGCCAGCAGTTTTGGGGGGTTTGGGGCTTTCTTT. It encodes CASSFGGFGAFF.

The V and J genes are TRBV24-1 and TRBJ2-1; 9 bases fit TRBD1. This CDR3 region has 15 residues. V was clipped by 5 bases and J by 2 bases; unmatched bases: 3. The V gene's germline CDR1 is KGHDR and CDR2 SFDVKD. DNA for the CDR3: TGTGCCACCAGTGTGGGACAGGGACCCTACAATGAGCAGTTCTTC. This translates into CATSVGQGPYNEQFF.

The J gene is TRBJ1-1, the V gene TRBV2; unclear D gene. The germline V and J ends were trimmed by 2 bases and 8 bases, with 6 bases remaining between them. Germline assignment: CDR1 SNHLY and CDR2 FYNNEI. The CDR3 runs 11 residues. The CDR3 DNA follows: TGTGCCAGCAGTGAAACGCAGGAAGCTTTCTTT. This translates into CASSETQEAFF.

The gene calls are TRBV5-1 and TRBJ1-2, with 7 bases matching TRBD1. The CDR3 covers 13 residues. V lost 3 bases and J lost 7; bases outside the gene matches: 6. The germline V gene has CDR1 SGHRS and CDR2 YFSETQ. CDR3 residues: CASSSGGSGGYTF. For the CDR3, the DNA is TGCGCCAGCAGCTCAGGGGGGTCGGGTGGCTACACCTTC. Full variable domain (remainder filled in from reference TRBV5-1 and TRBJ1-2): KAGVTQTPRYLIKTRGQQVTLSCSPISGHRSVSWYQQTPGQGLQFLFEYFSETQRNKGNFPGRFSGRQFSNSRSEMNVSTLELGDSALYLCASSSGGSGGYTFGSGTRLTVV.

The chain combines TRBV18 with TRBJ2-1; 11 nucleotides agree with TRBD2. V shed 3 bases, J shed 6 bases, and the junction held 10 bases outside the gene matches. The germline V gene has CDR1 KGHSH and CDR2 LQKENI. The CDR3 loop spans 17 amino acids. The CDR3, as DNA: TGTGCCAGCTCACCTTATAGCGGGGGGGCCAATCTCAATGAGCAGTTCTTC. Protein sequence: CASSPYSGGANLNEQFF.

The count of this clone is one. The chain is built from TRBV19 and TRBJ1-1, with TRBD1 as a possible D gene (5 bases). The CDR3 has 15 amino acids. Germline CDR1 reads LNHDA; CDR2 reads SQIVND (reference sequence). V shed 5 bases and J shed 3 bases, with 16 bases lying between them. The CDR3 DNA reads TGTGCCAGTAGTGAAACAGGAGTGAAGGACACTGAAGCTTTCTTT. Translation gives CASSETGVKDTEAFF.

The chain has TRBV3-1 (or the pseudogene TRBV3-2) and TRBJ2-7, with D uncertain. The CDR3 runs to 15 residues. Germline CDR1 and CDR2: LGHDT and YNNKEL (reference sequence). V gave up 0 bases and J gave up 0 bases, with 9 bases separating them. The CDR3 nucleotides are TGTGCCAGCAGCCAAGAGTATGGGGTCTCCTACGAGCAGTACTTC. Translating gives CASSQEYGVSYEQYF.

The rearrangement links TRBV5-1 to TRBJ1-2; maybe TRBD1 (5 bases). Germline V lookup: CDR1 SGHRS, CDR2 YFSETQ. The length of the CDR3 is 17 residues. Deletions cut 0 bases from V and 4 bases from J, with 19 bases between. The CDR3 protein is CASSLGAGLKHLYGYTF. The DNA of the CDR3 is TGCGCCAGCAGCTTGGGCGCAGGGCTTAAACACCTCTATGGCTACACCTTC.

This CDR3 is CASSLPGDTQYF. The DNA for the CDR3 is TGTGCCAGCAGCTTACCGGGTGATACGCAGTATTTT. This sequence joins TRBV11-2 and TRBJ2-3; no clear D. CDR1 and CDR2 from the germline V gene are SGHAT and FQNNGV. The CDR3 has 12 amino acids. V lost 2 bases and J lost 6, with 6 bases in between.

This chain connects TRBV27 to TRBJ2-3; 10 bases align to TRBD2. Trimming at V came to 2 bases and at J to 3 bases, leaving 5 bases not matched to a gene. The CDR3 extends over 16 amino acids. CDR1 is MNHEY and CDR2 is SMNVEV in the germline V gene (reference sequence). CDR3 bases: TGTGCCAGCAGTTTAGGAGCGGGAGGGCGGACAGATACGCAGTATTTT. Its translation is CASSLGAGGRTDTQYF.

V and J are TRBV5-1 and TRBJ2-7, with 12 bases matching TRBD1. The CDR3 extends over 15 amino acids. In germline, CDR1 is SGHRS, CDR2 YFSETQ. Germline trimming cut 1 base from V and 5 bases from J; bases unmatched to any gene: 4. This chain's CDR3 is CASSLRDRGLHEQYF. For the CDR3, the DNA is TGCGCCAGCAGCTTGCGGGACAGGGGGCTGCACGAGCAGTACTTC.

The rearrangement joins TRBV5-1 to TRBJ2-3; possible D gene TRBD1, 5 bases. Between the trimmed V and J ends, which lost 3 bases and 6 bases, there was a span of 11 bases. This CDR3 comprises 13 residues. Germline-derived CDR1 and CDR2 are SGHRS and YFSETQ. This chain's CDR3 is CASSYGHSDTQYF. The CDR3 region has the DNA TGCGCCAGCAGCTACGGACACAGCGATACGCAGTATTTT.

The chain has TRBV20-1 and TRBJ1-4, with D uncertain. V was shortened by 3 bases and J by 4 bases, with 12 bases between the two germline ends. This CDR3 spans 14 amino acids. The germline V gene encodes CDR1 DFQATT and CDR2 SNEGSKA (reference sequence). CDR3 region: CSASQVRFNEKLFF. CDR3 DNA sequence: TGCAGTGCTAGTCAGGTTAGGTTTAATGAAAAACTGTTTTTT.

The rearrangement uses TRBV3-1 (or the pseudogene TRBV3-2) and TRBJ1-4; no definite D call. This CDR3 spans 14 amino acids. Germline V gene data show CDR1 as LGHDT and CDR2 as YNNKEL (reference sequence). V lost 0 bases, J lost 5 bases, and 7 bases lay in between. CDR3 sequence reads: CASSQELANEKLFF. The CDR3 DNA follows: TGTGCCAGCAGCCAAGAATTAGCCAATGAAAAACTGTTTTTT.

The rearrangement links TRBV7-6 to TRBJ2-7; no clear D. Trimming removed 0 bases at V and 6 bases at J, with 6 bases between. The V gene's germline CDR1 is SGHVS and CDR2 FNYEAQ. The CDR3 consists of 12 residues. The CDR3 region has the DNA TGTGCCAGCAGCTTAGCGGCCGGCGAGCAGTACTTC. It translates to CASSLAAGEQYF.